This T cell receptor (beta chain) came from a study of blood T cell repertoires in COVID-19. Looking at the study overall: Sites in the United States, Italy and Spain provided acute and convalescent COVID-19 samples. Nucleic acid was either cDNA or gDNA, and it came from T cells, B-cell-depleted T cells, or PBMCs.

Assay: immunoSEQ multiplex PCR; the TCRdb copy retains only in-frame clones and omits some. The top ten hold around 4.9% of the sample, which has 70,000 to 100,000 clones, more than 75% seen once. Sequenced: peripheral blood. This receptor was obtained from a woman older than 75 with active COVID-19.

The CDR3 nucleotides read TGTGCCAGCAGCCATACCGGTCTCGACTATGGCTACACCTTC. This codes for CASSHTGLDYGYTF. This chain connects TRBV3-1 (or the pseudogene TRBV3-2) to TRBJ1-2; D is ambiguous. The CDR3 loop spans 14 amino acids. Germline V gene sequence: CDR1 LGHDT, CDR2 YNNKEL (reference sequence). V lost 3 bases, J lost 3 bases, and 11 bases lay in between.